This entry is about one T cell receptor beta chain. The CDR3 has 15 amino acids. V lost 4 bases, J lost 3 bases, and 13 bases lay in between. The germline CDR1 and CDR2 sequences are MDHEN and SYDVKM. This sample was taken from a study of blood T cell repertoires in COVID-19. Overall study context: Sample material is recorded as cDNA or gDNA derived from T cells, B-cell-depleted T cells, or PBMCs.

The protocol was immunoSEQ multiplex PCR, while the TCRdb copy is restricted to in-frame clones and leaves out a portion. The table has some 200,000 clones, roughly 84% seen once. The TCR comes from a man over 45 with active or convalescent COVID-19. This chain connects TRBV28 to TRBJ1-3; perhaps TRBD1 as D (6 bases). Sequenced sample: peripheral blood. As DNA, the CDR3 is TGTGCCAGCAGTTCCCGTGGGGGCCTTGGAAACACCATATATTTT. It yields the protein CASSSRGGLGNTIYF.